The 5 T cell receptor beta chains reported below all come from one sample, sequenced in a study of vaccination effects on CD4 cells after COVID-19. Sequencing was performed with immunoSEQ multiplex PCR; in TCRdb, only in-frame clones are kept and a portion is missing. The table shows around 71,000 clones, with approximately 79% occurring only once. These receptors lack a known antigen. Sequencing in the ViraFEST assay came after antigen-specific CD4+ T cells had been expanded with viral peptide pools, which were used to stimulate PBMC. A 10-day culture period preceded the isolation of CD4+ T cells. Each vaccine recipient was nucleocapsid antibody negative and had no prior SARS-CoV-2 infection. The specimen was CD4+ T cells from PBMCs cultured with HCoV-OC43 spike peptides, collected before COVID-19 vaccination. Documented subset: HCoV-OC43 spike overlapping peptide pool stimulation. The receptors were sampled from a human donor who received a COVID-19 vaccine.

The chain couples TRBV5-1 to TRBJ1-1; a possible D gene is TRBD1 (6 bases). Germline V CDR1 and CDR2: SGHRS, YFSETQ. The CDR3 length is 15 residues. Trimming took off 0 bases at V and 0 bases at J, with 9 bases between the two ends. In DNA form, the CDR3 reads TGCGCCAGCAGCTTGGGGGGGACATTGAACACTGAAGCTTTCTTT. As protein: CASSLGGTLNTEAFF.

This chain connects TRBV7-3 to TRBJ2-5; 7 positions agree with TRBD2. CDR3 length: 14 amino acids. Germline values: CDR1 SGHTA, CDR2 FQGTGA. The trim removed 6 bases at V and 1 base at J, leaving 5 bases unmatched. As DNA, the CDR3 is TGTGCCAGCAGTCCTAGCGGCTCCCAAGAGACCCAGTACTTC. This translates into CASSPSGSQETQYF.

The chain joins TRBV3-1 (or the pseudogene TRBV3-2) to TRBJ1-1, with D possibly TRBD1 on 5 matching bases. Trimming left V 5 bases short and J 13 bases short, with 20 bases between. This CDR3 spans 13 amino acids. Germline CDR1 reads LGHDT; CDR2 reads YNNKEL (reference sequence). The CDR3 coding sequence is TGTGCCAGCAGCGAAAACAGGTTCTCAGGACTTTTCTTT. Its protein product is CASSENRFSGLFF.

The chain is built from TRBV4-1 and TRBJ2-5; D is possibly TRBD1 (6 bases). The CDR3 loop spans 15 amino acids. The ends were cut back, 0 bases at V and 5 bases at J, with 13 bases in the middle. Germline V CDR1 and CDR2: MGHRA, YSYEKL. CDR3 DNA: TGCGCCAGCAGCCAAGATTCCAGGGGATTGGAGACCCAGTACTTC. Protein product: CASSQDSRGLETQYF.

The CDR3 nucleotides are TGTGCCAGCAGTTTGCCGGACAGGGTTGCTTTCTTT. Translating it yields CASSLPDRVAFF. The J gene is TRBJ1-1, the V gene TRBV6-6, with 8 nucleotides matching TRBD1. The CDR3 loop spans 12 amino acids. Germline CDR1 and CDR2: MNHNY and SVGAGI (reference sequence). With 4 bases clipped from V and 11 bases from J, the junction kept 6 bases outside the gene matches.